One T cell receptor (beta chain) is described in this entry. The clone's antigen remains unknown. Qualities for individual bases were not recorded, and no much larger clone is one base off. The data were taken from a study of blood T cell repertoires in COVID-19 (TCRdb year 2020). At the level of the whole study: The collaborator samples originated in the United States, Italy and Spain and spanned the acute and convalescent phases of COVID-19. The samples were drawn from two sources: the first 160 participants of the ongoing ImmuneRACE study, and some 1,300 subjects contributed by 6 global collaborators. A de-identified subject ID, COVID-19 status, age in years and sex were almost always included in the sample metadata. The repertoires were released in a freely available public database intended as a resource for research on the immune response to SARS-CoV-2. Subjects who had been exposed to COVID-19, were actively infected with it, or had recovered from it provided the deeply sampled blood TCRbeta repertoires that made up the dataset. Where available, HLA class I and class II types were taken from metadata supplied by the sample provider and were not determined by assay-based typing. The material from the prospective study consisted of cDNA or gDNA derived from T cells, B-cell-depleted T cells, or PBMCs. Points the paper makes about the study in general: The quantity of clinical and demographic metadata differed by source and by participant and was supplied without curation.

TCRbeta CDR3 regions were amplified from genomic DNA by means of the immunoSEQ Assay, a bias-controlled multiplex PCR. In the paper's pipeline: Nucleated cell counts per sample were estimated from amplification of reference gene primers within the assay. Sequence reads were collapsed and filtered to measure the absolute abundance of every unique TCRbeta CDR3 rearrangement. For each sample, productive Simpson clonality was calculated as the square root of Simpson's diversity index across productive rearrangements. Imported from immuneACCESS, the table was reduced by TCRdb to in-frame sequences with V and J called. These copies leave out some clones; in studies compared against another copy, an unresolved V gene accounts for under half, and the cause of the remainder is not known. That table furnishes V, J and clone size, whereas the DNA furnished D and trimming. The sample table shows 250,000 or so clones, and less than 85% are seen once. The top ten hold less than 2% of the sample.

Enrolling through a virtual design, the prospective study's participants ranged in age from roughly 18 to 90 years and lived across some 22 United States geographic areas. To assign participants to cohorts, the prospective study relied on clinical history that participants themselves reported in a screening survey and a study questionnaire. Recovered participants in ImmuneRACE Cohort 3 were defined by two consecutive negative NP/OP PCR tests, clearance by a healthcare professional, or resolution of symptoms. In the prospective study, whole blood, serum and a nasopharyngeal or oropharyngeal swab were collected from each participant by mobile phlebotomists. Participants in the prospective study had the option to provide additional blood draws and questionnaires over an approximately 2-month period. Blood samples from the prospective study were shipped frozen or at room temperature prior to DNA extraction.

The CDR3 sequence holds 13 residues, the cysteine and phenylalanine included. The only DNA kept is the CDR3, 39 bases in frame from the first base. At the junction V is shortened by 6 bases and J by 7 bases, with 10 bases in between. The germline V gene supplies CDR1 ENHRY and CDR2 SYGVKD. This receptor was obtained from a man in his fifties or sixties who had recovered from COVID-19. Recombination linked TRBV10-3 to TRBJ1-6; matching of 6 bases hints at TRBD1 as the D gene. Sequencing was performed on PBMCs or T cells enriched from blood (not recorded which). The sequence in DNA is TGTGCCATCAGAAGGACAGAAAATTCACCCCTCCACTTT. The translation is CAIRRTENSPLHF.